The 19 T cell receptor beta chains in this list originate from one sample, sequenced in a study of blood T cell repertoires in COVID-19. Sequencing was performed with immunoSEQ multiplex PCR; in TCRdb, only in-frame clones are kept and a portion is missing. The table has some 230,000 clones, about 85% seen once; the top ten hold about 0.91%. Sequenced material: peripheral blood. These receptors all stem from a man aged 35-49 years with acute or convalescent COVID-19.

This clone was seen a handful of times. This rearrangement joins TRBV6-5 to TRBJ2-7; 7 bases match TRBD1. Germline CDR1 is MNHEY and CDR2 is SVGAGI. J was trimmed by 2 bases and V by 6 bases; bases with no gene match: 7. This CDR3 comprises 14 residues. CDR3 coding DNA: TGTGCCAGCAGCCTTAAGACAGGGCCCTACGAGCAGTACTTC. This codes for CASSLKTGPYEQYF.

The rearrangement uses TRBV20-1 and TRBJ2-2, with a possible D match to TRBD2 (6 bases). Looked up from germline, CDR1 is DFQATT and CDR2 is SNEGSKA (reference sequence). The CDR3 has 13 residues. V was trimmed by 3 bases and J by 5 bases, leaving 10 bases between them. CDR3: CSASWGVTGELFF. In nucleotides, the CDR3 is TGCAGTGCTAGTTGGGGGGTTACCGGGGAGCTGTTTTTT.

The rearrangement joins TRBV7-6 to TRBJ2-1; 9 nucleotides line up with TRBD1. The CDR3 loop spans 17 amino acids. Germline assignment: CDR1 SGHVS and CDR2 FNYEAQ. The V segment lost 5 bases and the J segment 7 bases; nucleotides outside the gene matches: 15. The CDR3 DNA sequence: TGTGCCAGCAGCCCCGAGTACGGGACAGGGACTGATAATGAGCAGTTCTTC. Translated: CASSPEYGTGTDNEQFF.

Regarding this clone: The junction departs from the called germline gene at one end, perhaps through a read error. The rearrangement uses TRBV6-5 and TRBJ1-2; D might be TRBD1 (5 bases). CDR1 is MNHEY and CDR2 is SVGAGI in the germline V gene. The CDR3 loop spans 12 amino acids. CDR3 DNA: TGTGCCAGCAGGTCAGGGTACTATGGCTACATCTTC. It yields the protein CASRSGYYGYIF.

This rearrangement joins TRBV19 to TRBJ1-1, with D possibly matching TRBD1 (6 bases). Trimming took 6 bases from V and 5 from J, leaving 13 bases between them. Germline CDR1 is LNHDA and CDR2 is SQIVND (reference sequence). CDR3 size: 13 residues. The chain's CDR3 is CASSQGWGTEAFF. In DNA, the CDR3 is TGTGCCAGTAGCCAGGGGTGGGGAACTGAAGCTTTCTTT. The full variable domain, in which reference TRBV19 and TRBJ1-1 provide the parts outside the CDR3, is DGGITQSPKYLFRKEGQNVTLSCEQNLNHDAMYWYRQDPGQGLRLIYYSQIVNDFQKGDIAEGYSVSREKKESFPLTVTSAQKNPTAFYLCASSQGWGTEAFFGQGTRLTVV.

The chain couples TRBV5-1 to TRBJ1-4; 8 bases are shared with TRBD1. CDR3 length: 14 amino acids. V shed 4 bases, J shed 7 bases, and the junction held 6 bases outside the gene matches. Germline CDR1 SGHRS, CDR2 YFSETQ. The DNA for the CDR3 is TGCGCCAGCAGCCTAGACAGGGGAAGTGAAAAACTGTTTTTT. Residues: CASSLDRGSEKLFF.

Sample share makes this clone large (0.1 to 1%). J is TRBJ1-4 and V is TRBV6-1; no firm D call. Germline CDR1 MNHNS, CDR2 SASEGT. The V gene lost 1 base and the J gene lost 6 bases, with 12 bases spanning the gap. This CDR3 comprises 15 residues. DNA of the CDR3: TGTGCCAGCAGTGAAGTCGGGGAGGTTGATGAAAAACTGTTTTTT. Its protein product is CASSEVGEVDEKLFF.

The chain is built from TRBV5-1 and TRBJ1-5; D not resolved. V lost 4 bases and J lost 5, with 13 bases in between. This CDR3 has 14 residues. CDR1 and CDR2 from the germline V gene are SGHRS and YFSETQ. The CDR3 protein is CASSLGGFDQPQHF. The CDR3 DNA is TGCGCCAGCAGCCTCGGAGGGTTCGATCAGCCCCAGCATTTT.

This chain's CDR3 is CATQGPTGDQYEQYF. The CDR3 DNA reads TGTGCCACCCAAGGTCCTACGGGGGATCAATACGAGCAGTACTTC. This rearrangement joins TRBV27 to TRBJ2-7; possible D gene TRBD2, 6 bases. The CDR3 spans 15 residues. The germline CDR1 and CDR2 sequences are MNHEY and SMNVEV (reference sequence). V gave up 10 bases and J gave up 4 bases, with 23 bases separating them.

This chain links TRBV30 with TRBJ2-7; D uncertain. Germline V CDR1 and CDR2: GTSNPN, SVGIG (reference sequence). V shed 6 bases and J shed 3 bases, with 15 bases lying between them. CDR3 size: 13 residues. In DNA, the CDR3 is TGTGCCTGTAATCCCGGGTCGAACTACGAGCAGTACTTC. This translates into CACNPGSNYEQYF. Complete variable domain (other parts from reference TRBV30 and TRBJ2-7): SQTIHQWPATLVQPVGSPLSLECTVEGTSNPNLYWYRQAAGRGLQLLFYSVGIGQISSEVPQNLSASRPQDRQFILSSKKLLLSDSGFYLCACNPGSNYEQYFGPGTRLTVT.

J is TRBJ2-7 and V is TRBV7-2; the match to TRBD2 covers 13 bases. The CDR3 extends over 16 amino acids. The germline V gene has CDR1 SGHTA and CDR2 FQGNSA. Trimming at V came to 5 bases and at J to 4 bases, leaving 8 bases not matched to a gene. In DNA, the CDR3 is TGTGCCAGCAGCACTACTCCGACTAGCGGGGGGTACGAGCAGTACTTC. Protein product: CASSTTPTSGGYEQYF.

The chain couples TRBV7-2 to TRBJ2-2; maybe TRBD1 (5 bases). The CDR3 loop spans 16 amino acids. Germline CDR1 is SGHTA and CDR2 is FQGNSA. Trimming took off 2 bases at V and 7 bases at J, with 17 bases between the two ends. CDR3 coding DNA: TGTGCCAGCAGCTTATTGAGAACCCAGGGTGTCGGGGAGCTGTTTTTT. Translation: CASSLLRTQGVGELFF. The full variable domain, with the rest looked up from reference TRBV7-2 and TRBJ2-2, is GAGVSQSPSNKVTEKGKDVELRCDPISGHTALYWYRQSLGQGLEFLIYFQGNSAPDKSGLPSDRFSAERTGGSVSTLTIQRTQQEDSAVYLCASSLLRTQGVGELFFGEGSRLTVL.

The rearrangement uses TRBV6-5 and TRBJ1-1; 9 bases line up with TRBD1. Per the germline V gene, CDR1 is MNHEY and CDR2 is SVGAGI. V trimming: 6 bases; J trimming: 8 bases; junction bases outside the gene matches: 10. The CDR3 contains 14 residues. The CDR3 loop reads CASSQYGTGLEAFF. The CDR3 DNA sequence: TGTGCCAGCAGCCAATACGGGACAGGGCTGGAAGCTTTCTTT.

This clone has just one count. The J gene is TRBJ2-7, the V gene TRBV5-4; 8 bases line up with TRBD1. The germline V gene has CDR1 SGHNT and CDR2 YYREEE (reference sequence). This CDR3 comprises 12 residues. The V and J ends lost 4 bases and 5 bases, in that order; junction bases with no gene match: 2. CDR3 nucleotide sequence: TGTGCCAGCAGCGCAGGGGGCCACGAGCAGTACTTC. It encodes CASSAGGHEQYF.

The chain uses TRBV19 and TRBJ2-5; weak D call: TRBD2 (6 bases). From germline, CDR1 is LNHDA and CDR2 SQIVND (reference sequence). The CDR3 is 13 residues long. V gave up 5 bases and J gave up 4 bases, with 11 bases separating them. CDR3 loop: CASSPRLGETQYF. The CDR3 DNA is TGTGCCAGTAGTCCACGACTAGGAGAGACCCAGTACTTC.

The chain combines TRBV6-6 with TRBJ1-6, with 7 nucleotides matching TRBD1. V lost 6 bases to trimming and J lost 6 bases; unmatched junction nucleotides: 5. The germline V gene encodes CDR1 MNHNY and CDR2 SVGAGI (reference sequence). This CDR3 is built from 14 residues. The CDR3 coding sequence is TGTGCCAGCAGGGAGACAGGGAGTAATTCACCCCTCCACTTT. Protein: CASRETGSNSPLHF.

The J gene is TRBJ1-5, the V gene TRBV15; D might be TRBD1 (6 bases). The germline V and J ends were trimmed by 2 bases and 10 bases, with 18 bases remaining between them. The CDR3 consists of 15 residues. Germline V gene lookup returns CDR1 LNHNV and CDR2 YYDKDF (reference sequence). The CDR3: CATSRSTGKIGPQHF. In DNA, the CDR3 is TGTGCCACCAGCAGAAGTACAGGGAAAATAGGACCCCAGCATTTT.

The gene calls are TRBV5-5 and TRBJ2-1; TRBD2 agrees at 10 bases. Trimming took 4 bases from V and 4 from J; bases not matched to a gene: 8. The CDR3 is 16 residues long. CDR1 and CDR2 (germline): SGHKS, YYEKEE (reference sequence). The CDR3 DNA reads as TGTGCCAGCAGCCACAGCGGGGGGGCGACTTACAATGAGCAGTTCTTC. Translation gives CASSHSGGATYNEQFF.

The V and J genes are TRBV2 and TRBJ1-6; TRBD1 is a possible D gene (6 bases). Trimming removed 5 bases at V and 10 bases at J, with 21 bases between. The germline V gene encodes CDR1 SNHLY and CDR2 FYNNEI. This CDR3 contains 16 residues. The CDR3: CASSPVAGQLTSPLHF. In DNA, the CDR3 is TGTGCCAGCAGTCCCGTAGCCGGACAGCTTACCTCACCCCTCCACTTT.